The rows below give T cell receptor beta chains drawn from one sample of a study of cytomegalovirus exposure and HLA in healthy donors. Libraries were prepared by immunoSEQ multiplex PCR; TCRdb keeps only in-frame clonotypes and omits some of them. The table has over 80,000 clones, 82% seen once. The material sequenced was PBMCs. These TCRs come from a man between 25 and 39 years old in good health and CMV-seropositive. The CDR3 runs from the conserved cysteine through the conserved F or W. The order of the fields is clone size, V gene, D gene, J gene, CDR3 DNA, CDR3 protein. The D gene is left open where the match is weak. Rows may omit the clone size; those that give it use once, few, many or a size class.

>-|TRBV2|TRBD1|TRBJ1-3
TGTGCCAGCGAGACAGGGTATGGTGGAAACACCATATATTTT
CASETGYGGNTIYF
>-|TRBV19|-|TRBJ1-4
TGTGCCAGTAGTATCTCAGGGGCATGGAATGAAAAACTGTTTTTT
CASSISGAWNEKLFF
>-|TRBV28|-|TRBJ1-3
TGTGCCAGCAGTTTTCCCGGGGGGCTCTCTGGAAACACCATATATTTT
CASSFPGGLSGNTIYF
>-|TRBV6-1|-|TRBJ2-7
TGTGCCAGCAGTCTCGCGGTTTACGAGCAGTACTTC
CASSLAVYEQYF
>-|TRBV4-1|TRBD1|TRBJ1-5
TGCGCCAGCAGCCAATGGACAGGGGGGGATCAGCCCCAGCATTTT
CASSQWTGGDQPQHF
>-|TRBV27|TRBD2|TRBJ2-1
TGTGCCAGCAGTTTATCCCCTTCCCCCGGAAGCGGGAGGTACAATGAGCAGTTCTTC
CASSLSPSPGSGRYNEQFF
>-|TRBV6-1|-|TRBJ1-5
TGTGCCAGCAGTGAAACCGGGAAGGACCAGCCCCAGCATTTT
CASSETGKDQPQHF
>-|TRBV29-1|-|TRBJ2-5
TGCAGCGTTGACCAGGGTACCCAAGAGACCCAGTACTTC
CSVDQGTQETQYF
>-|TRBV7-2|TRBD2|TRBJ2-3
TGTGCCAGCAGCTTCACTAGCGGGGGGGTCACAGATACGCAGTATTTT
CASSFTSGGVTDTQYF
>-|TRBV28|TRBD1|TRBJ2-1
TGTGCCAGCAGCTCTTTCTGGGACAGCTCCTACAATGAGCAGTTCTTC
CASSSFWDSSYNEQFF
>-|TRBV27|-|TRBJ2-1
TGTGCCAGCAGTTCCCGTGTAGCGCCGAGCTCCTACAATGAGCAGTTCTTC
CASSSRVAPSSYNEQFF
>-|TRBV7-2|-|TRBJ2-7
TGTGCCAGCAGCTTAGGGGGGCAGGGCTACGAGCAGTACTTC
CASSLGGQGYEQYF
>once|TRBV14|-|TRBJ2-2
TGTGCCAGCAGCCCAAATGGCGGGACGGGGCGGCTGTTTTTT
CASSPNGGTGRLFF
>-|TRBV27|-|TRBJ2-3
TGTGCCAGCAGTTCACCCGTACTGGGGGGAACGCAGTATTTT
CASSSPVLGGTQYF
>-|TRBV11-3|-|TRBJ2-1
TGTGCCAGCACCCAAACCCCGCTAAGGAGTGAGCAGTTCTTC
CASTQTPLRSEQFF
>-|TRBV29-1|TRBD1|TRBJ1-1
TGCAGCGTTGCCAGAACCCCGGGACAGGAGGTTTTTTACACTGAAGCTTTCTTT
CSVARTPGQEVFYTEAFF
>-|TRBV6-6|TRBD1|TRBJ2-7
TGTGCCAGCAGTCCCGGGACAGGGTCCTACGAGCAGTACTTC
CASSPGTGSYEQYF
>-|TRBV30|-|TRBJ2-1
TGTGCCTGGATGGAGGGTAGCTCCTACAATGAGCAGTTCTTC
CAWMEGSSYNEQFF